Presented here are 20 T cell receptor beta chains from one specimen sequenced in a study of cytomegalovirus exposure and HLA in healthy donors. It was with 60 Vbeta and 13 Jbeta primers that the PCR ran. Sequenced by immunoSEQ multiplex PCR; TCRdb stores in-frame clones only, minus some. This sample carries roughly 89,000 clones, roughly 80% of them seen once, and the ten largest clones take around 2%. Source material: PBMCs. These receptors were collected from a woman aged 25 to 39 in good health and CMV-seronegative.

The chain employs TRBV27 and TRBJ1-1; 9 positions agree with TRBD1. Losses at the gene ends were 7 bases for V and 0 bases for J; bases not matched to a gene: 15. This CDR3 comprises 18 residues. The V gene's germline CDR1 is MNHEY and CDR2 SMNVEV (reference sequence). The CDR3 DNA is TGTGCCAGCATATCCTTAACCGGGACAGGGCTCATGAACACTGAAGCTTTCTTT. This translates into CASISLTGTGLMNTEAFF.

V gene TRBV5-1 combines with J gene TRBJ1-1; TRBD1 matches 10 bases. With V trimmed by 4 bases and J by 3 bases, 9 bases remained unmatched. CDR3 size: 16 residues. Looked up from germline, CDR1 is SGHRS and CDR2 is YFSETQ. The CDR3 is CASSKDRGASDTEAFF. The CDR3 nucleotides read TGCGCCAGCAGCAAGGACAGGGGGGCGTCGGACACTGAAGCTTTCTTT.

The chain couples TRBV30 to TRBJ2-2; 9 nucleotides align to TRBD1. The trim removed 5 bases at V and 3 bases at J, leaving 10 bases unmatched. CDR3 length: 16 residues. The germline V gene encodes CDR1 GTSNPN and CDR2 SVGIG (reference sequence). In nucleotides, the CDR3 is TGTGCCTGGGTAAAACAGGGGGCGCGGCACACCGGGGAGCTGTTTTTT. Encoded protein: CAWVKQGARHTGELFF.

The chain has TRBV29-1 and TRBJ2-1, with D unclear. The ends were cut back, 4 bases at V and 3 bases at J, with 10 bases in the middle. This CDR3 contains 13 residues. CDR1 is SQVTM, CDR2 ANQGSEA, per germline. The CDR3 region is CSVGPGLYNEQFF. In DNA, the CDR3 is TGCAGCGTTGGCCCAGGTCTCTACAATGAGCAGTTCTTC.

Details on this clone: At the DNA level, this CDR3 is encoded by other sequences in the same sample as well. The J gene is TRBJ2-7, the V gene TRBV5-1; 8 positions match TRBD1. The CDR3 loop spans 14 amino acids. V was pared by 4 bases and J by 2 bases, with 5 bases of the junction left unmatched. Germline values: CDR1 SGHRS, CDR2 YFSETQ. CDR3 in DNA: TGCGCCAGCAGCCCCGGGACAGGCGCCTACGAGCAGTACTTC. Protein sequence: CASSPGTGAYEQYF. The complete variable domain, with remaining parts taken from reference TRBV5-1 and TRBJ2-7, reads KAGVTQTPRYLIKTRGQQVTLSCSPISGHRSVSWYQQTPGQGLQFLFEYFSETQRNKGNFPGRFSGRQFSNSRSEMNVSTLELGDSALYLCASSPGTGAYEQYFGPGTRLTVT.

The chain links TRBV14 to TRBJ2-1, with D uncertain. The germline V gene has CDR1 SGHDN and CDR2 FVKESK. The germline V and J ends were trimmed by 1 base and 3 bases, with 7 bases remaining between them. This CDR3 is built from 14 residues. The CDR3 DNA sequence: TGTGCCAGCAGCCAAGCACTCCACTACAATGAGCAGTTCTTC. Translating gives CASSQALHYNEQFF.

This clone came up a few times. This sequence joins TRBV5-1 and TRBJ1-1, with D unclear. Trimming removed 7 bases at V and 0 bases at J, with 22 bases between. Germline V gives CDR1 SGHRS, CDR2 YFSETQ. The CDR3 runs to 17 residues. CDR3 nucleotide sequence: TGCGCCAGCGCACCCCGGGTGACCACCCCGATGAACACTGAAGCTTTCTTT. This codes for CASAPRVTTPMNTEAFF.

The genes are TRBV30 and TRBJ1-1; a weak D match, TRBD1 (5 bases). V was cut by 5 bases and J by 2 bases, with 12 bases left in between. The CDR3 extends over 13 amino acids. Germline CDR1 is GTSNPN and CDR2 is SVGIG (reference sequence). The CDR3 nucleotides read TGTGCCTGGGGCAGGGCACCCAACACTGAAGCTTTCTTT. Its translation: CAWGRAPNTEAFF.

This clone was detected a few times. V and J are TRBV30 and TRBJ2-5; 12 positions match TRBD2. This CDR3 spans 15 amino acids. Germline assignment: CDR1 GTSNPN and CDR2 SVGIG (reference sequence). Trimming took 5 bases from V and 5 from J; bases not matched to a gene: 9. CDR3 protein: CAWGLAGPGVETQYF. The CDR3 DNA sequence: TGTGCCTGGGGACTAGCGGGGCCCGGAGTGGAGACCCAGTACTTC.

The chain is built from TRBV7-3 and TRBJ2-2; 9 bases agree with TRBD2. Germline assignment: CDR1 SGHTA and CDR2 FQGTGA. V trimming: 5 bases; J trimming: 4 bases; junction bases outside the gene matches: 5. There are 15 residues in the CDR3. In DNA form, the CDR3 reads TGTGCCAGCAGCCTTAGCGGGAGTTTCACCGGGGAGCTGTTTTTT. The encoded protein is CASSLSGSFTGELFF.

CDR3 sequence (DNA): TGTGCCAGCAGCCAAGAGAGAGCGGAGCCCGGGGAGCTGTTTTTT. This sequence encodes CASSQERAEPGELFF. The chain joins TRBV4-2 to TRBJ2-2; tentatively, D is TRBD2 (5 bases). Trimming shortened V by 0 bases and J by 6 bases, and 11 bases separated the two germline ends. The CDR3 loop spans 15 amino acids. Germline V CDR1 and CDR2: LGHNA, YNFKEQ.

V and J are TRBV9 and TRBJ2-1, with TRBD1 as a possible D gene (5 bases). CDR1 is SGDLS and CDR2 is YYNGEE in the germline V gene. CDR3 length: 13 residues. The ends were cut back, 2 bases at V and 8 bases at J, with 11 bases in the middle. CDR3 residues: CASSVAGYDEQFF. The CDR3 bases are TGTGCCAGCAGCGTCGCAGGGTACGATGAGCAGTTCTTC.

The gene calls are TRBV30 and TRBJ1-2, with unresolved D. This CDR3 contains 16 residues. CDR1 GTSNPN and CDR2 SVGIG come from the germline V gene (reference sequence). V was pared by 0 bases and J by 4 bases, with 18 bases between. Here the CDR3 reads CAWSVGGGRPGYGYTF. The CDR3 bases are TGTGCCTGGAGTGTAGGTGGTGGCAGGCCTGGCTATGGCTACACCTTC.

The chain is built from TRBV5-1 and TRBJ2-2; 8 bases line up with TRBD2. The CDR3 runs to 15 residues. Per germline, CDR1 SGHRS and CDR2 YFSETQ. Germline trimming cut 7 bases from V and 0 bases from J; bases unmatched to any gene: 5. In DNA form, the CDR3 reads TGCGCCAGCCGTTTTAGCGGGGCGAACACCGGGGAGCTGTTTTTT. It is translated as CASRFSGANTGELFF.

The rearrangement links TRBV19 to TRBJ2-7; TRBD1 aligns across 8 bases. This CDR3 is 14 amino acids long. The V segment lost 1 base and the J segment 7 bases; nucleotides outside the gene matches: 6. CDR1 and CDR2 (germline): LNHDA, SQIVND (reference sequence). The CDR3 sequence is CASSIAQGVGEQYF. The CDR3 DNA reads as TGTGCCAGTAGTATAGCACAGGGGGTGGGTGAGCAGTACTTC.

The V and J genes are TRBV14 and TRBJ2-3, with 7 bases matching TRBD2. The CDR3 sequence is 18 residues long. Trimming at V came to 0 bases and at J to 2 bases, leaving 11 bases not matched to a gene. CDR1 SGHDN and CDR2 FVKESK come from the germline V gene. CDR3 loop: CASSQEEWLAVFTDTQYF. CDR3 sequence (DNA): TGTGCCAGCAGCCAAGAGGAGTGGCTAGCGGTGTTCACAGATACGCAGTATTTT.

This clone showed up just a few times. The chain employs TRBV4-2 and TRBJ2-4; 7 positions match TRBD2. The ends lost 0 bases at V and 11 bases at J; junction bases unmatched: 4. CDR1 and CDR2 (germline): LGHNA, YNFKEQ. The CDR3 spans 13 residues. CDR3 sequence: CASSQDLADLQYF. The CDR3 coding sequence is TGTGCCAGCAGCCAAGACCTAGCGGACCTTCAGTACTTC.

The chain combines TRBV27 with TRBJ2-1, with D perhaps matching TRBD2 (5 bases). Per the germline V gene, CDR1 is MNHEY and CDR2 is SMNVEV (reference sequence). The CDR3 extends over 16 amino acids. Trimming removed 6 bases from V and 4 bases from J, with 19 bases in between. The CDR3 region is CASRPAVEVRYNEQFF. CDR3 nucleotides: TGTGCCAGCAGGCCAGCGGTCGAGGTTAGGTACAATGAGCAGTTCTTC.

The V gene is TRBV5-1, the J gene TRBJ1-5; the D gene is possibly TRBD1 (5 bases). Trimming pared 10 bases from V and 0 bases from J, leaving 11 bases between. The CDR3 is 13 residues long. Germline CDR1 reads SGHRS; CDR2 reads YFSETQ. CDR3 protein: CARQIGSNQPQHF. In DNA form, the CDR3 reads TGCGCCCGACAGATAGGTAGCAATCAGCCCCAGCATTTT.

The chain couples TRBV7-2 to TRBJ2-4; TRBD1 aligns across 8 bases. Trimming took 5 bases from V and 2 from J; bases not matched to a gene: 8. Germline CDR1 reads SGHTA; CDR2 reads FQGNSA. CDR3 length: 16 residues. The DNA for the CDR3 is TGTGCCAGCAGCGCCCGGACAGGGCTGACCAAAAACATTCAGTACTTC. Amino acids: CASSARTGLTKNIQYF. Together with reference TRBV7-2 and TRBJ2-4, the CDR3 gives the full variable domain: GAGVSQSPSNKVTEKGKDVELRCDPISGHTALYWYRQSLGQGLEFLIYFQGNSAPDKSGLPSDRFSAERTGGSVSTLTIQRTQQEDSAVYLCASSARTGLTKNIQYFGAGTRLSVL.